This T cell receptor beta chain stems from a study of early T cells in non-severe SARS-CoV-2 infection. Individual cDNA molecules each received unique molecular identifiers attached to them. Via MiXCR, TCRdb re-called the 5' RACE reads, giving one row per CDR3 protein. This sample has 90,000 to 130,000 distinct CDR3 sequences, with around an eighth found just once. The CDR3 covers 14 residues. The V gene lost 5 bases and the J gene lost 2 bases, with 13 bases spanning the gap. The germline V gene has CDR1 SEHNR and CDR2 FQNEAQ (reference sequence). The rearrangement joins TRBV7-9 to TRBJ2-7; D might be TRBD1 (6 bases). This TCR derives from an adult who was a healthcare worker with PCR-confirmed SARS-CoV-2 infection or an uninfected control (not recorded which). Here the sequenced sample was whole blood, taken at baseline. CDR3 coding DNA: TGTGCCAGCAGCCCTCGGGACACAGCCTACGAGCAGTACTTC. The encoded protein is CASSPRDTAYEQYF.